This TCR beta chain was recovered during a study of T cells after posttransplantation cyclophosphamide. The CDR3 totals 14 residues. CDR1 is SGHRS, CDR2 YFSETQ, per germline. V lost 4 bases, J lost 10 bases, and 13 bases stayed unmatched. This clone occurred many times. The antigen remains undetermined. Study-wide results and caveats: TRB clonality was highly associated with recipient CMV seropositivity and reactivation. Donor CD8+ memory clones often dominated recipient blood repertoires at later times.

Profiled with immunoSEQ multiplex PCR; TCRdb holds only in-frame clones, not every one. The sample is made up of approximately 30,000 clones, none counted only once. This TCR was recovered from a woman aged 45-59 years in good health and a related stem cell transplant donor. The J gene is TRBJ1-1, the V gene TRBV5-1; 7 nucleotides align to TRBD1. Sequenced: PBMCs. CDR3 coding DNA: TGCGCCAGCAGCGAGCCGGGGACAGCCCCTGCAGCTTTCTTT. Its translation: CASSEPGTAPAAFF.